Listed below are T cell receptor beta chains from one sample, sequenced in a study of patients and donors after allogeneic stem cell transplantation. TCRdb used MiXCR to reprocess the RT-PCR reads, holding one entry per CDR3 protein. Counted here are roughly 230,000 distinct CDR3 sequences, roughly 13% occurring once; the ten biggest clones make up more than 9%. Sequenced: blood, either unsorted or a sorted T cell fraction (not recorded which). All receptors come from a human donor who was either an allogeneic HSCT recipient or a stem cell or donor lymphocyte infusion donor (not recorded which). It is not recorded whose cells these are; they may come from a transplant donor. The CDR3 runs from the conserved cysteine through the conserved F or W. A D gene is named only where the DNA matches it firmly. Clone size is shown for a subset of rows, as once, few, many or a class of expanded clone.

D,size,V,J,CDR3,DNA
TRBD1,.,TRBV2,TRBJ2-5,CASRGTGGPETQYF,TGTGCCAGCAGAGGGACAGGGGGTCCGGAGACCCAGTACTTC
TRBD1,many,TRBV6-1,TRBJ2-2,CASSPLTGTGGPGELFF,TGTGCCAGCAGTCCCCTTACCGGGACAGGGGGGCCCGGGGAGCTGTTTTTT
TRBD1,many,TRBV5-1,TRBJ1-1,CASSPTGQVFTEAFF,TGCGCCAGCAGCCCAACCGGACAGGTGTTCACTGAAGCTTTCTTT
TRBD2,few,TRBV6-2/TRBV6-3,TRBJ2-3,CASSFEPGLAITDTQYF,TGTGCCAGCAGTTTCGAACCGGGACTAGCGATAACTGATACGCAGTATTTT
TRBD2,.,TRBV11-2,TRBJ2-3,CASSLVASGSLADTQYF,TGTGCCAGCAGCTTAGTGGCTAGCGGGAGTCTGGCAGATACGCAGTATTTT
TRBD2,.,TRBV7-2,TRBJ2-7,CASSPTSGTIYEQYF,TGTGCCAGCAGCCCGACTAGCGGAACAATATACGAGCAGTACTTC
.,.,TRBV20-1,TRBJ2-1,CSARAPREYNEQFF,TGCAGTGCTAGAGCCCCCCGGGAGTACAATGAGCAGTTCTTC
.,many,TRBV7-2,TRBJ2-7,CASSLIRGAYEQYF,TGTGCCAGCAGCTTAATACGGGGGGCATACGAGCAGTACTTC
.,.,TRBV20-1,TRBJ1-1,CTSMGVGNTEAFF,TGCACCTCGATGGGGGTTGGGAACACTGAAGCTTTCTTT
.,few,TRBV14,TRBJ2-2,CASSQGRGGATGELFF,TGTGCCAGCAGCCAAGGTCGTGGGGGGGCCACCGGGGAGCTGTTTTTT
TRBD1,few,TRBV7-9,TRBJ2-3,CASSFPGQSTDTQYF,TGTGCCAGCAGCTTCCCGGGACAGAGCACAGATACGCAGTATTTT
TRBD1,many,TRBV5-1,TRBJ1-1,CASSLDRGATNTEAFF,TGCGCCAGCAGCCTAGACAGGGGGGCAACGAACACTGAAGCTTTCTTT
.,many,TRBV12-3/TRBV12-4,TRBJ1-1,CASSLGVGGAAFF,TGTGCCAGCAGTTTGGGGGTCGGGGGGGCAGCTTTCTTT
.,.,TRBV7-2,TRBJ1-6,CASSSLLQGLYNSPLHF,TGTGCCAGCAGCTCGCTCCTCCAGGGCCTCTATAATTCACCCCTCCACTTT